Following are 7 T cell receptor beta chains from one sample sequenced in a study of blood T cell repertoires in COVID-19. The repertoire was sequenced with immunoSEQ multiplex PCR; TCRdb's copy has only in-frame clones and lacks some. The sample includes roughly 290,000 clones, around 85% of them seen just once. Sequenced: peripheral blood. The receptors were sampled from a woman between 45 and 65 years old with active or convalescent COVID-19.

The V and J genes are TRBV25-1 and TRBJ1-1; 7 nucleotides line up with TRBD1. Per the germline V gene, CDR1 is MGHDK and CDR2 is SYGVNS. J lost 1 base, V lost 4 bases, and 3 bases had no gene match. The CDR3 length is 14 residues. The CDR3 nucleotides are TGTGCCAGCAGTGGGACAGGTCGGAACACTGAAGCTTTCTTT. This sequence encodes CASSGTGRNTEAFF.

The chain couples TRBV23-1 to TRBJ1-2; the D is unclear. TRBV23-1 qualifies as an ORF whose function is uncertain. Trimming took 0 bases from V and 2 from J, leaving 13 bases between them. The CDR3 covers 16 residues. The CDR3: CASSQSASGPNYGYTF. The CDR3 DNA follows: TGCGCCAGCAGTCAATCTGCCAGCGGACCCAACTATGGCTACACCTTC.

This clone occurred once. The gene calls are TRBV4-2 and TRBJ2-3; D is perhaps TRBD1 (6 bases). The V and J ends lost 4 bases and 0 bases respectively, with 14 bases between them. This CDR3 region has 16 residues. The germline gives CDR1 LGHNA, CDR2 YNFKEQ. The CDR3 region has the DNA TGTGCCAGCAGCCTCAACAGGGCGGCTAGCACAGATACGCAGTATTTT. It specifies CASSLNRAASTDTQYF.

The rearrangement uses TRBV6-5 and TRBJ2-1; D is undetermined. Germline-derived CDR1 and CDR2 are MNHEY and SVGAGI. V was pared by 10 bases and J by 0 bases, with 16 bases between. This CDR3 has 15 amino acids. The CDR3 reads CAIMRSRSSYNEQFF. CDR3 in DNA: TGTGCCATTATGAGATCTAGGAGCTCCTACAATGAGCAGTTCTTC.

A note on this clone: The sample carries other DNA sequences with the same CDR3. V is TRBV18 and J is TRBJ2-7; unclear D gene. The ends were cut back, 0 bases at V and 0 bases at J, with 6 bases in the middle. Germline CDR1 is KGHSH and CDR2 is LQKENI. This CDR3 contains 14 residues. This chain's CDR3 is CASSPPGHSYEQYF. The CDR3 coding sequence is TGTGCCAGCTCACCACCGGGCCACTCCTACGAGCAGTACTTC.

The chain carries TRBV3-1 (or the pseudogene TRBV3-2) and TRBJ1-1; D unresolved. The CDR3 sequence is 12 residues long. V dropped 1 base and J dropped 5 bases, with 5 bases sitting between them. Germline V gene lookup returns CDR1 LGHDT and CDR2 YNNKEL (reference sequence). The CDR3 here is CASSQGSTEAFF. The CDR3 DNA is TGTGCCAGCAGCCAAGGTTCTACTGAAGCTTTCTTT.

This clone turned up a few times. The V and J genes are TRBV5-1 and TRBJ2-7; 7 bases match TRBD1. Germline CDR1 is SGHRS and CDR2 is YFSETQ. CDR3 length equals 15 residues. Unmatched junction bases numbered 14, after V lost 5 bases and J lost 6 bases. The CDR3 DNA reads as TGCGCCAGCAGGCAGCCCGGACAGGCCGTGCGCGAGCAGTACTTC. Amino acids: CASRQPGQAVREQYF.